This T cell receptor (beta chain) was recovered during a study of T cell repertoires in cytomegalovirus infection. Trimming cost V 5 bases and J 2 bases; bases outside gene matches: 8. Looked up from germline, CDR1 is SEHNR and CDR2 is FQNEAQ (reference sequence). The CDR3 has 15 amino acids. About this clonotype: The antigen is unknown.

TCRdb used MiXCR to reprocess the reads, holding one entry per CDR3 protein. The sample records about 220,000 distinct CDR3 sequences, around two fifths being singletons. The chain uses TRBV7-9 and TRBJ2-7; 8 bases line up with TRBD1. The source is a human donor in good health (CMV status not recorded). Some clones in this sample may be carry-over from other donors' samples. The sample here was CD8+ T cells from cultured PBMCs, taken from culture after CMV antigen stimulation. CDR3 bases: TGTGCCAGCAGCCCAAGGACAGGGCACACCTACGAGCAGTACTTC. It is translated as CASSPRTGHTYEQYF.